This T cell receptor beta chain stems from a study of cytomegalovirus exposure and HLA in healthy donors. General study results and limits: In vitro, a few CMV-associated chains proved specific for CMV antigens. Cytomegalovirus-associated status was assigned to about 170 TCR beta chains.

The PCR contained 60 Vbeta and 13 Jbeta primers. As originally analysed: Unique TCR beta chains totaled some 88 million in a later count, with approximately 11 million of them shared. TCRdb's table, derived via immunoSEQ multiplex PCR, lists solely in-frame clones and lacks some. V and J calls and clone size are copied from that table; D and trimming were computed from the DNA. The sample carries more than 150,000 clones, approximately 88% recorded once. Though probably carrying unrecorded immune exposures, donors were nominally healthy at sampling. Trimming removed 3 bases from V and 1 base from J, with 6 bases in between. The length of the CDR3 is 13 residues. Germline assignment: CDR1 SGHAT and CDR2 FQNNGV. Comments on this clone: Its specificity is not known.

The receptor was derived from a woman in her late teens or twenties in good health and CMV-seronegative. This chain links TRBV11-2 with TRBJ1-1; D is possibly TRBD1 (5 bases). The sequencing input was PBMCs. The CDR3 DNA is TGTGCCAGCAGCTTGACAGAGAACACTGAAGCTTTCTTT. It encodes CASSLTENTEAFF. Full variable domain (missing parts from reference TRBV11-2 and TRBJ1-1): EAGVAQSPRYKIIEKRQSVAFWCNPISGHATLYWYQQILGQGPKLLIQFQNNGVVDDSQLPKDRFSAERLKGVDSTLKIQPAKLEDSAVYLCASSLTENTEAFFGQGTRLTVV.